This T cell receptor beta chain stems from a study of shared clonotypes between healthy human individuals. An even split of each subset's genomic DNA across several immunoSEQ plates was performed. Libraries were prepared by immunoSEQ multiplex PCR; TCRdb keeps only in-frame clonotypes and omits some of them. Among about 1.1 million clones listed, approximately 80% were seen once. Findings and caveats of the study: Despite large depth, sorted-subset datasets appeared incompletely sequenced.

Comment on this clone: Its antigen is not known.

V was clipped by 2 bases and J by 6 bases, with 14 bases between them. Germline loops: CDR1 GTSNPN, CDR2 SVGIG (reference sequence). The CDR3 has 14 residues. The clonotype originates from a man younger than 35 in good health. Some clones in this sample may be carry-over from other donors' samples. The chain combines TRBV30 with TRBJ1-5; tentatively, D is TRBD1 (6 bases). Sample: memory CD4+ T cells from PBMCs. The subset here: CD45RA-negative fraction. The CDR3 nucleotides are TGTGCCTGGAGTAGGAAACAGGGAAGTCAGCCCCAGCATTTT. Its protein product is CAWSRKQGSQPQHF.